This TCR beta chain was captured by sequencing in a study of radiation and T cells in renal cell carcinoma. This sample's time point: blood 2 weeks post-SBRT. Treatment here: 15 Gy SBRT to primary tumor, nephrectomy 4 weeks later. Assay: immunoSEQ multiplex PCR; the TCRdb copy retains only in-frame clones and omits some. The top ten clones hold over 4.5% of a sample with roughly 130,000 clones, 70% to 90% of them seen once. Study results and limitations: Baseline intratumoral clonotype presence is unknown without pretreatment biopsies.

Note on this clone: The antigen remains unidentified.

The V and J ends lost 1 base and 6 bases respectively, with 12 bases between them. This CDR3 contains 14 residues. Germline CDR1 SGHDN, CDR2 FVKESK. This sequence joins TRBV14 and TRBJ1-2, with D perhaps TRBD1 (6 bases). Sequenced here: blood, sampled from a patient whose treatment included radiotherapy and nephrectomy. The origin of this receptor is a woman between 70 and 85 years old with renal cell carcinoma. The CDR3 DNA sequence: TGTGCCAGCAGCCAAGGTACAGGGTGGAATGGCTACACCTTC. Protein: CASSQGTGWNGYTF. The full variable domain, rest sourced from reference TRBV14 and TRBJ1-2, is EAGVTQFPSHSVIEKGQTVTLRCDPISGHDNLYWYRRVMGKEIKFLLHFVKESKQDESGMPNNRFLAERTGGTYSTLKVQPAELEDSGVYFCASSQGTGWNGYTFGSGTRLTVV.